Following are 18 T cell receptor beta chains from one sample sequenced in a study of response to subunit inactivated influenza vaccine (dated by TCRdb to the late 2010s). The library was prepared using RT-PCR. Sequencer: Illumina HiSeq 2500. The raw public data were reprocessed by TCRdb itself: fastp quality trimming at Q25, MiXCR clonotype calling, in-frame beta chains only. Each entry is one CDR3 protein sequence, shown with its most common DNA and genes. This sample is represented by about 170,000 distinct CDR3 sequences; approximately 11% of them were singletons. Jointly, the top ten make up around 33% of the sample. Sequenced material: CD8+ T cells sorted from PBMCs, taken around 25 months after vaccination. The receptors stem from a man aged 45 to 70 who received an inactivated influenza vaccine. Donor details come from another sample of the same person, matched by shared clones.

A note on this clonotype: One junction end disagrees with the germline gene, perhaps due to a read error. The CDR3 sequence: CRASKASDPGLAGAYEQYF. The CDR3, as DNA: TGCAGGGCTAGCAAAGCGTCGGACCCGGGACTAGCGGGGGCCTACGAGCAGTACTTC. The V gene is TRBV20-1, the J gene TRBJ2-7; 14 bases are a match to TRBD2. Germline V gives CDR1 DFQATT, CDR2 SNEGSKA (reference sequence). CDR3 length: 19 residues.

A few counts support this clonotype. The chain links TRBV5-6 to TRBJ2-5, with TRBD2 as a possible D gene (5 bases). CDR1 SGHDT and CDR2 YYEEEE come from the germline V gene. Trimming stripped 10 bases from V and 5 bases from J, with 12 bases between. This CDR3 is 11 amino acids long. The CDR3: CASGGSETQYF. CDR3 nucleotides: TGTGCCTCTGGTGGGAGTGAGACCCAGTACTTC.

This sequence joins TRBV9 and TRBJ2-7; no definite D call. This CDR3 comprises 13 residues. V was cut by 0 bases and J by 1 base, with 5 bases left in between. CDR1 SGDLS and CDR2 YYNGEE come from the germline V gene. CDR3 nucleotides: TGTGCCAGCAGCGTAGGCCAGTCCTACGAGCAGTACTTC. Amino acid sequence: CASSVGQSYEQYF.

The chain couples TRBV29-1 to TRBJ2-7; 9 nucleotides align to TRBD1. With 2 bases clipped from V and 0 bases from J, the junction kept 5 bases outside the gene matches. Germline V gene data show CDR1 as SQVTM and CDR2 as ANQGSEA. This CDR3 has 15 amino acids. The CDR3 region is CSVESRDRASYEQYF. The CDR3 coding sequence is TGCAGCGTTGAAAGCCGGGACAGGGCCTCCTACGAGCAGTACTTC.

This clonotype was seen a few times. The chain carries TRBV12-3 or TRBV12-4 and TRBJ2-3; TRBD1 matches at 8 bases. The CDR3 sequence is 14 residues long. V trimming: 5 bases; J trimming: 0 bases; junction bases outside the gene matches: 1. The CDR3 protein is CASSRQGSTDTQYF. CDR3 sequence (DNA): TGTGCCAGCAGTAGACAGGGGAGCACAGATACGCAGTATTTT.

This clonotype was counted only a few times. The V call is TRBV4-3, the J call TRBJ2-5; D perhaps matches TRBD2 (5 bases). CDR3 length: 16 residues. The V and J ends lost 3 bases and 3 bases respectively, with 17 bases between them. CDR1 is LGHNA and CDR2 is YSLEER in the germline V gene. CDR3 protein: CASSQGSFGVEETQYF. The CDR3 DNA sequence: TGCGCCAGCAGCCAGGGCTCATTCGGGGTGGAAGAGACCCAGTACTTC.

This clonotype was seen repeatedly, ten times or more. V gene TRBV12-3 or TRBV12-4 combines with J gene TRBJ2-3; 9 bases align to TRBD2. The CDR3 contains 15 residues. Germline trimming cut 1 base from V and 3 bases from J; bases unmatched to any gene: 2. CDR3 residues: CASSLELAGTDTQYF. As DNA, the CDR3 is TGTGCCAGCAGTTTAGAACTAGCGGGTACAGATACGCAGTATTTT.

This clonotype was seen at least ten times. The J gene is TRBJ2-1, the V gene TRBV9, with D maybe TRBD1 (6 bases). CDR1 and CDR2 (germline): SGDLS, YYNGEE. V was shortened by 3 bases and J by 6 bases, with 13 bases between the two germline ends. The CDR3 is made up of 14 amino acids. Here the CDR3 DNA reads TGTGCCAGCAGCGACTGGGGGCAAGTCAATGAGCAGTTCTTC. Translated: CASSDWGQVNEQFF. Full variable domain (missing parts from reference TRBV9 and TRBJ2-1): DSGVTQTPKHLITATGQRVTLRCSPRSGDLSVYWYQQSLDQGLQFLIQYYNGEERAKGNILERFSAQQFPDLHSELNLSSLELGDSALYFCASSDWGQVNEQFFGPGTRLTVL.

For this clonotype: No DNA is shown, since the ends of the CDR3 on it are uncertain; the CDR3 is the one TCRdb lists. The rearrangement links TRBV12-2 to TRBJ2-2. TRBV12-2 is a documented pseudogene. The CDR3 length is 17 residues, termini included. The CDR3 reads CASRLDHPTQTPGSCFF.

There are many counts of this clonotype. V usage is TRBV6-5 and J usage is TRBJ2-5; 10 positions match TRBD2. The CDR3 is 16 residues long. After removal of 0 bases from V and 4 bases from J, the junction contained 5 bases not matched to a gene. Germline assignment: CDR1 MNHEY and CDR2 SVGAGI. CDR3 sequence: CASSYSSGGPGETQYF. The CDR3 DNA reads TGTGCCAGCAGTTACTCTAGCGGGGGGCCCGGAGAGACCCAGTACTTC.

The rearrangement uses TRBV4-1 and TRBJ2-1, with D uncertain. The V end lost 0 bases, the J end lost 2 bases, and 8 bases lay between the germline ends. The germline gives CDR1 MGHRA, CDR2 YSYEKL. The CDR3 has 15 amino acids. The CDR3 sequence is CASSQDRLTYNEQFF. In DNA, the CDR3 is TGCGCCAGCAGCCAAGACAGGTTAACCTACAATGAGCAGTTCTTC.

This clonotype has only a few counts. V usage is TRBV10-2 and J usage is TRBJ2-5; TRBD1 matches at 8 bases. With V trimmed by 3 bases and J by 10 bases, 1 base remained unmatched. The germline V gene has CDR1 WSHSY and CDR2 SAAADI. The CDR3 is 11 amino acids. CDR3 amino acids: CASSEGTGQYF. The CDR3 nucleotides are TGCGCCAGCAGTGAAGGGACAGGCCAGTACTTC.

V usage is TRBV6-2 or TRBV6-3 and J usage is TRBJ1-4; tentatively, D is TRBD1 (5 bases). The CDR3 runs 14 residues. Germline CDR1 and CDR2: MNHEY and SVGEGT. V was clipped by 8 bases and J by 8 bases, with 18 bases between them. The chain's CDR3 is CASRRGTGGEKLFF. The CDR3 DNA reads as TGTGCCAGCCGCCGGGGGACGGGCGGCGAAAAACTGTTTTTT.

As for this clonotype: Since a much larger clone is just one base distant, this may be a read error. The chain couples TRBV5-1 to TRBJ2-1; D not resolved. The CDR3 extends over 12 amino acids. Trimming took 1 base from V and 10 from J, leaving 9 bases between them. Germline V lookup: CDR1 SGHRS, CDR2 YFSETQ. The CDR3: CASSLYVGEQFF. The CDR3 DNA sequence: TGCGCCAGCAGCTTGTATGTGGGGGAGCAGTTCTTC.

This chain links TRBV29-1 with TRBJ2-7; 7 bases match TRBD2. CDR3 length equals 13 residues. After removal of 8 bases from V and 3 bases from J, the junction contained 10 bases not matched to a gene. Germline V lookup: CDR1 SQVTM, CDR2 ANQGSEA. DNA of the CDR3: TGCAGCTTCGCCTTGGGGGGGAGCTACGAGCAGTACTTC. Translated: CSFALGGSYEQYF.

V is TRBV6-6 and J is TRBJ1-1, with D unclear. V was pared by 2 bases and J by 6 bases, with 7 bases between. Germline CDR1 and CDR2: MNHNY and SVGAGI (reference sequence). The CDR3 loop spans 12 amino acids. The CDR3 here is CASSYSIAEAFF. The DNA for the CDR3 is TGTGCCAGCAGTTACAGTATCGCTGAAGCTTTCTTT.

This clonotype has more than one count but fewer than ten. The chain combines TRBV9 with TRBJ2-3; 7 bases line up with TRBD2. Germline lookup yields CDR1 SGDLS and CDR2 YYNGEE. The CDR3 contains 15 residues. The V segment lost 0 bases and the J segment 1 base; nucleotides outside the gene matches: 2. CDR3 DNA: TGTGCCAGCAGCGTAGAGGGGAGGGGCACAGATACGCAGTATTTT. It is translated as CASSVEGRGTDTQYF.

This clonotype came up many times. The chain joins TRBV4-3 to TRBJ2-3, with unresolved D. This CDR3 is 12 amino acids long. Germline loops: CDR1 LGHNA, CDR2 YSLEER. V gave up 4 bases and J gave up 4 bases, with 6 bases separating them. CDR3 sequence: CASSRAPDTQYF. In nucleotides, the CDR3 is TGCGCCAGCAGCCGGGCGCCAGATACGCAGTATTTT.